The clone carrying this TCR beta chain was recorded only once. This entry belongs to a study of blood T cell repertoires in COVID-19. The CDR3 is 15 residues long. Trimming took 5 bases from V and 2 from J, leaving 16 bases between them. Germline values: CDR1 MNHEY, CDR2 SMNVEV (reference sequence). Repertoires were generated with immunoSEQ multiplex PCR, while TCRdb's copy carries only in-frame clones and drops some. Of some 150,000 clones in the sample, about four fifths were seen once. The receptor was derived from a woman aged 55-70 years with acute or convalescent COVID-19. Sequenced: peripheral blood. The V gene is TRBV27, the J gene TRBJ2-7; TRBD1 is a possible D gene (6 bases). The CDR3 loop reads CASSPKQGSTYEQYF. CDR3 DNA: TGTGCCAGCAGTCCTAAACAGGGCAGCACCTACGAGCAGTACTTC.